The next 6 T cell receptor beta chains were all read from a single sample in a study of shared clonotypes between healthy human individuals (dated by TCRdb to the early 2020s). The library was obtained by the immunoSEQ multiplex PCR assay. TCRdb provides this immuneACCESS table in a form limited to in-frame rearrangements. Some clones are lacking; in checked studies, under half of them reflect an unresolved V gene, and why the rest are absent is not known. The sample yields 1.4 million or so clones; 97% to 99% were counted once. About 0.35% of the sample is held by the ten biggest clonotypes. The source material was naive CD4+ T cells sorted from blood. The sample's cell subset or site label, in plain terms: CD45RA+ positively selected. The receptor set was obtained from a man between 25 and 39 years old in good health.

The V and J genes are TRBV7-2 and TRBJ1-1; D might be TRBD1 (6 bases). The CDR3 is 14 amino acids. Trimming took 5 bases from V and 5 from J, leaving 15 bases between them. Looked up from germline, CDR1 is SGHTA and CDR2 is FQGNSA. In DNA form, the CDR3 reads TGTGCCAGCAGCCCCGGACAGATGCGAACTGAAGCTTTCTTT. Translated: CASSPGQMRTEAFF. Drawing the rest from reference TRBV7-2 and TRBJ1-1, the complete variable domain is GAGVSQSPSNKVTEKGKDVELRCDPISGHTALYWYRQSLGQGLEFLIYFQGNSAPDKSGLPSDRFSAERTGGSVSTLTIQRTQQEDSAVYLCASSPGQMRTEAFFGQGTRLTVV.

The rearrangement links TRBV7-2 to TRBJ1-2; tentative D call: TRBD1 (6 bases). Trimming removed 4 bases at V and 4 bases at J, with 16 bases between. The CDR3 extends over 15 amino acids. Germline CDR1 reads SGHTA; CDR2 reads FQGNSA. In DNA, the CDR3 is TGTGCCAGCAGCTGGGGAGTAGAGACAGGCTATGGCTACACCTTC. This sequence encodes CASSWGVETGYGYTF.

The V gene is TRBV2, the J gene TRBJ1-4, with D perhaps TRBD1 (5 bases). The CDR3 has 16 residues. CDR1 is SNHLY, CDR2 FYNNEI, per germline. Deletions cut 11 bases from V and 0 bases from J, with 19 bases between. Here the CDR3 DNA reads TGTGCCGTCCCCTTCCCCCAGGGAGCAACTAATGAAAAACTGTTTTTT. Translated, it gives CAVPFPQGATNEKLFF. Using reference TRBV2 and TRBJ1-4 for the parts outside the CDR3, the full variable domain is EPEVTQTPSHQVTQMGQEVILRCVPISNHLYFYWYRQILGQKVEFLVSFYNNEISEKSEIFDDQFSVERPDGSNFTLKIRSTKLEDSAMYFCAVPFPQGATNEKLFFGSGTQLSVL.

The chain couples TRBV19 to TRBJ2-2, with 7 bases aligning to TRBD2. CDR3 length: 17 amino acids. Germline-derived CDR1 and CDR2 are LNHDA and SQIVND (reference sequence). V trimming: 3 bases; J trimming: 1 base; junction bases outside the gene matches: 8. CDR3 nucleotide sequence: TGTGCCAGTAGTATGAGGGAGGGAAGGGGGAACACCGGGGAGCTGTTTTTT. Protein: CASSMREGRGNTGELFF.

V and J are TRBV2 and TRBJ2-7, with D unresolved. The germline V gene encodes CDR1 SNHLY and CDR2 FYNNEI. V lost 0 bases and J lost 7, with 13 bases in between. CDR3 size: 14 residues. The CDR3 DNA reads TGTGCCAGCAGTGAAGCGCTTAGTCAAGGGGAGCAGTACTTC. The encoded protein is CASSEALSQGEQYF.

Turning to this clone: Other DNA sequences in the sample encode the same CDR3. The rearrangement links TRBV9 to TRBJ2-7, with 7 bases lining up with TRBD2. Trimming took 1 base from V and 0 from J; bases not matched to a gene: 1. This CDR3 has 14 amino acids. Germline V CDR1 and CDR2: SGDLS, YYNGEE. CDR3 protein: CASSVSGTSYEQYF. CDR3 sequence (DNA): TGTGCCAGCAGCGTAAGCGGGACCTCCTACGAGCAGTACTTC.